A single sample gave rise to the 28 T cell receptor beta chains below, sequenced in a study of molecular identifiers for immune sequencing clone quantification. Via MiXCR, TCRdb re-called the PCR reads, giving one row per CDR3 protein. The repertoire holds around 480,000 distinct CDR3 sequences, with 20% to 25% as singletons. The specimen sequenced was naive CD8+ T cells from blood, with Jurkat cell RNA spiked in. Noted subset: FACS-sorted CD8+CD4-CCR7+CD45RA+ naive T cells. Source of these receptors: a human donor in good health. Some libraries in this study had Jurkat cell RNA spiked in.

In this sample, this clonotype turned up many times. The rearrangement links TRBV4-3 to TRBJ1-1; tentative D call: TRBD1 (6 bases). Trimming shortened V by 0 bases and J by 4 bases, and 15 bases separated the two germline ends. In germline, CDR1 is LGHNA, CDR2 YSLEER. The CDR3 extends over 16 amino acids. Here the CDR3 reads CASSQENVGGGTEAFF. The CDR3 DNA is TGCGCCAGCAGCCAAGAAAACGTGGGGGGCGGCACTGAAGCTTTCTTT.

The chain is built from TRBV5-1 and TRBJ1-1, with 7 bases matching TRBD1. Trimming removed 0 bases from V and 0 bases from J; junction bases left unmatched: 8. Per germline, CDR1 SGHRS and CDR2 YFSETQ. CDR3 length: 17 amino acids. This CDR3 is CASSLGDREAMNTEAFF. The CDR3 DNA reads TGCGCCAGCAGCTTGGGCGACAGGGAGGCTATGAACACTGAAGCTTTCTTT. The variable domain in full, completed from reference TRBV5-1 and TRBJ1-1, reads KAGVTQTPRYLIKTRGQQVTLSCSPISGHRSVSWYQQTPGQGLQFLFEYFSETQRNKGNFPGRFSGRQFSNSRSEMNVSTLELGDSALYLCASSLGDREAMNTEAFFGQGTRLTVV.

This clonotype was seen a handful of times. The J gene is TRBJ2-7, the V gene TRBV11-2, with TRBD1 identical over 9 bases. The V segment lost 8 bases and the J segment 4 bases; nucleotides outside the gene matches: 6. The length of the CDR3 is 13 residues. The germline V gene encodes CDR1 SGHAT and CDR2 FQNNGV. CDR3 nucleotides: TGTGCCAGCGGCGGGACAGGGCGATACGAGCAGTACTTC. This encodes CASGGTGRYEQYF.

The chain combines TRBV7-9 with TRBJ2-7; D ambiguous. V lost 6 bases to trimming and J lost 1 base, with 10 bases between them. CDR3 length equals 13 residues. The germline V gene encodes CDR1 SEHNR and CDR2 FQNEAQ (reference sequence). CDR3 amino acids: CASRVSNSYEQYF. CDR3 in DNA: TGTGCCAGCAGGGTGTCGAATTCCTACGAGCAGTACTTC.

The chain couples TRBV2 to TRBJ2-2, with TRBD1 as a possible D gene (6 bases). The germline gives CDR1 SNHLY, CDR2 FYNNEI. The CDR3 runs to 16 residues. Trimming removed 7 bases from V and 2 bases from J, with 17 bases in between. CDR3 sequence reads: CASTQVGTPNTGELFF. CDR3 coding DNA: TGTGCCAGCACCCAAGTGGGGACACCAAACACCGGGGAGCTGTTTTTT.

This clonotype was picked up many times. This chain joins TRBV5-1 and TRBJ2-3, with 10 bases identical to TRBD2. The CDR3 contains 15 residues. CDR1 and CDR2 from the germline V gene are SGHRS and YFSETQ. The V gene end was trimmed by 2 bases and the J gene end by 4 bases; junction bases not matched to a gene: 4. Here the CDR3 reads CASSLPSGSSDTQYF. The CDR3, as DNA: TGCGCCAGCAGCTTACCTAGCGGGAGTTCAGATACGCAGTATTTT. Full variable domain (outside the CDR3, taken from reference TRBV5-1 and TRBJ2-3): KAGVTQTPRYLIKTRGQQVTLSCSPISGHRSVSWYQQTPGQGLQFLFEYFSETQRNKGNFPGRFSGRQFSNSRSEMNVSTLELGDSALYLCASSLPSGSSDTQYFGPGTRLTVL.

This clonotype has just a few counts. This rearrangement joins TRBV6-7 to TRBJ2-5; D unclear. TRBV6-7 is treated as an ORF (open reading frame) with a function not yet certain. The CDR3 runs 15 residues. V gave up 4 bases and J gave up 9 bases, with 21 bases separating them. The CDR3 DNA is TGTGCCAGCAGTTGCACGCGGAATTCAAGAGACCCCCAGTACTTC. Translation: CASSCTRNSRDPQYF.

In this sample, this clonotype turned up a few times. This chain joins TRBV5-1 and TRBJ2-3; D possibly corresponds to TRBD1 (5 bases). The germline gives CDR1 SGHRS, CDR2 YFSETQ. This CDR3 is built from 17 residues. Between the trimmed V and J ends, which lost 3 bases and 2 bases, there was a span of 19 bases. The CDR3 sequence is CASSYQPPQEYTDTQYF. CDR3 nucleotide sequence: TGCGCCAGCAGCTACCAACCTCCACAGGAGTACACAGATACGCAGTATTTT.

This clonotype has at least ten counts. This chain joins TRBV29-1 and TRBJ1-1; D gene unclear. Germline CDR1 reads SQVTM; CDR2 reads ANQGSEA. The CDR3 has 13 amino acids. V lost 1 base to trimming and J lost 0 bases, with 6 bases between them. The CDR3 spells CSVEARMNTEAFF. In nucleotides, the CDR3 is TGCAGCGTTGAAGCCCGAATGAACACTGAAGCTTTCTTT.

As for this clonotype: A clone one base away is much larger, so this may be a read error. The CDR3 sequence: CASEGLAGVYEQSF. The CDR3 nucleotides read TGTGCCAGCGAGGGACTAGCGGGAGTCTATGAGCAGTCCTTC. The chain links TRBV2 to TRBJ2-1, with TRBD2 identical over 14 bases. The CDR3 consists of 14 residues. The V gene's germline CDR1 is SNHLY and CDR2 FYNNEI.

This clonotype was counted between two and nine times. This chain uses TRBV10-3 with TRBJ2-1, with TRBD2 identical over 10 bases. V gave up 5 bases and J gave up 6 bases; unmatched junction bases: 4. This CDR3 is 14 amino acids long. CDR1 and CDR2 (germline): ENHRY, SYGVKD. The DNA for the CDR3 is TGTGCCATCAGTCTAGCGGGAGTTGGCAATGAGCAGTTCTTC. It specifies CAISLAGVGNEQFF.

This clonotype has only one observation. Since a much larger clone is just one base distant, this may be a read error. This chain uses TRBV30 with TRBJ1-1; no clear D. The germline CDR1 and CDR2 sequences are GTSNPN and SVGIG (reference sequence). Deletions cut 5 bases from V and 0 bases from J, with 16 bases between. This CDR3 comprises 15 residues. CDR3 residues: CAWEDMGAMNTEAFF. The CDR3 DNA sequence: TGTGCCTGGGAAGACATGGGTGCCATGAACACTGAAGCTTTCTTT.

This clonotype was seen ten or more times. This chain links TRBV9 with TRBJ2-3; 9 bases align to TRBD2. Germline V gene sequence: CDR1 SGDLS, CDR2 YYNGEE. This CDR3 has 16 residues. V lost 0 bases to trimming and J lost 2 bases; unmatched junction nucleotides: 4. CDR3 DNA sequence: TGTGCCAGCAGCGTAGGACTAGCGGTAAACACAGATACGCAGTATTTT. Its translation: CASSVGLAVNTDTQYF.

The rearrangement joins TRBV19 to TRBJ2-7; D might be TRBD2 (5 bases). CDR1 LNHDA and CDR2 SQIVND come from the germline V gene (reference sequence). V lost 3 bases and J 4 bases, leaving 16 bases between the germline ends. This CDR3 is built from 15 residues. The CDR3 loop reads CASSILMGLAYEQYF. The CDR3 region has the DNA TGTGCCAGTAGTATCTTAATGGGCCTAGCTTACGAGCAGTACTTC. Drawing the rest from reference TRBV19 and TRBJ2-7, the complete variable domain is DGGITQSPKYLFRKEGQNVTLSCEQNLNHDAMYWYRQDPGQGLRLIYYSQIVNDFQKGDIAEGYSVSREKKESFPLTVTSAQKNPTAFYLCASSILMGLAYEQYFGPGTRLTVT.

For this clonotype: This may be a read error, as it is one base from a much larger clone. The rearrangement joins TRBV7-9 to TRBJ2-7, with D unresolved. V shed 2 bases and J shed 9 bases, with 20 bases lying between them. The V gene's germline CDR1 is SEHNR and CDR2 FQNEAQ (reference sequence). This CDR3 is built from 15 residues. CDR3 amino acids: CASSLIPALISRQYF. The CDR3, as DNA: TGTGCCAGCAGCTTAATTCCGGCCCTTATCAGTCGGCAGTACTTC.

This clonotype was found many times. This sequence joins TRBV7-9 and TRBJ1-1; TRBD1 is a possible D gene (6 bases). The germline V gene has CDR1 SEHNR and CDR2 FQNEAQ (reference sequence). Trimming stripped 1 base from V and 7 bases from J, with 13 bases between. The CDR3 spans 14 residues. CDR3 amino acids: CASSLVTGNVEAFF. CDR3 DNA sequence: TGTGCCAGCAGCTTAGTTACAGGGAACGTTGAAGCTTTCTTT.

This clonotype was counted many times. V is TRBV20-1 and J is TRBJ1-1, with D perhaps matching TRBD1 (6 bases). CDR3 length: 17 residues. Trimming shortened V by 0 bases and J by 3 bases, and 20 bases separated the two germline ends. Germline CDR1 and CDR2: DFQATT and SNEGSKA (reference sequence). The CDR3 protein is CSARDKGEVRMYTEAFF. CDR3 nucleotides: TGCAGTGCTAGAGATAAGGGGGAAGTGCGTATGTACACTGAAGCTTTCTTT.

The chain combines TRBV6-2 or TRBV6-3 with TRBJ1-3; D possibly corresponds to TRBD1 (5 bases). The germline gives CDR1 MNHEY, CDR2 SVGEGT. V was trimmed by 2 bases and J by 0 bases, leaving 14 bases between them. The CDR3 is 17 amino acids. The CDR3 nucleotides are TGTGCCAGCAGTTACGAACGGGGGACCGACTCTGGAAACACCATATATTTT. Translated: CASSYERGTDSGNTIYF.

There are many counts of this clonotype. The V call is TRBV7-9, the J call TRBJ1-1; TRBD1 aligns across 7 bases. CDR3 size: 13 residues. Germline V gene lookup returns CDR1 SEHNR and CDR2 FQNEAQ (reference sequence). V lost 4 bases and J lost 3; bases outside the gene matches: 2. The CDR3 sequence: CASSSDRDTEAFF. Here the CDR3 DNA reads TGTGCCAGCAGCTCAGACAGGGACACTGAAGCTTTCTTT.

This clonotype was counted between two and nine times. V gene TRBV3-1 combines with J gene TRBJ2-7, with TRBD2 matching 9 bases. The CDR3 has 15 amino acids. With V trimmed by 4 bases and J by 7 bases, 11 bases remained unmatched. Germline lookup yields CDR1 LGHDT and CDR2 YNNKEL (reference sequence). CDR3 coding DNA: TGTGCCAGCAGCCCTCCTAGCGGGGCGGTCTCTGAGCAGTACTTC. Translated, it gives CASSPPSGAVSEQYF.

The chain couples TRBV6-2 or TRBV6-3 to TRBJ2-7, with 7 bases lining up with TRBD1. CDR1 is MNHEY and CDR2 is SVGEGT in the germline V gene. V was clipped by 0 bases and J by 2 bases; unmatched bases: 7. The CDR3 consists of 16 residues. The CDR3 protein is CASSYSETGSPYEQYF. DNA of the CDR3: TGTGCCAGCAGTTACTCCGAGACAGGGAGCCCCTACGAGCAGTACTTC.

A note on this clonotype: Since a much larger clone is just one base distant, this may be a read error. The chain uses TRBV6-5 and TRBJ1-1; 7 nucleotides align to TRBD1. From germline, CDR1 is MNHEY and CDR2 SVGAGI. The CDR3 spans 15 residues. CDR3 sequence reads: CSSSSRDRMNTEAFF. For the CDR3, the DNA is TGTTCCAGCAGCTCCCGGGACAGAATGAACACTGAAGCTTTCTTT.

The chain uses TRBV27 and TRBJ2-3; 7 bases are a match to TRBD2. Germline CDR1 and CDR2: MNHEY and SMNVEV (reference sequence). V dropped 5 bases and J dropped 0; count of bases not matched to a gene: 8. The CDR3 is made up of 16 amino acids. The CDR3 sequence is CASSTMAGVSTDTQYF. DNA of the CDR3: TGTGCCAGCAGTACCATGGCGGGGGTAAGCACAGATACGCAGTATTTT.

This clonotype was recorded many times. V gene TRBV27 combines with J gene TRBJ1-6; D gene unclear. The CDR3 extends over 12 amino acids. Germline CDR1 reads MNHEY; CDR2 reads SMNVEV (reference sequence). V lost 3 bases and J 13 bases, leaving 10 bases between the germline ends. The CDR3 region is CASSFLKSPLHF. In DNA, the CDR3 is TGTGCCAGCAGTTTCCTGAAGTCCCCCCTCCACTTT.

On this clonotype itself: This is likely an artifact of a read error, given a far larger clone one base away. The V gene is TRBV9, the J gene TRBJ2-2; a weak D match, TRBD2 (6 bases). The CDR3 consists of 15 residues. The germline CDR1 and CDR2 sequences are SGDLS and YYNGEE. CDR3: CAGSPGTGGTGELFF. CDR3 bases: TGTGCCGGCAGTCCCGGGACTGGAGGGACCGGGGAGCTGTTTTTT.

The sample holds many counts of this clonotype. V and J are TRBV4-1 and TRBJ2-2; D gene unclear. The CDR3 is made up of 13 amino acids. Germline values: CDR1 MGHRA, CDR2 YSYEKL. V lost 2 bases to trimming and J lost 4 bases, with 5 bases between them. CDR3 sequence reads: CASSQRITGELFF. Written as DNA, the CDR3 is TGCGCCAGCAGCCAAAGGATCACCGGGGAGCTGTTTTTT.

This clonotype was detected ten times or more. J is TRBJ2-2 and V is TRBV29-1; D uncertain. Trimming removed 5 bases at V and 1 base at J, with 8 bases between. The CDR3 consists of 13 residues. CDR1 is SQVTM and CDR2 is ANQGSEA in the germline V gene. The CDR3, as DNA: TGCAGCGTTAAGAACGAGAACACCGGGGAGCTGTTTTTT. Translated, it gives CSVKNENTGELFF.

With respect to this clonotype: A much larger clone sits a single nucleotide away, making a read error possible. The chain couples TRBV6-2 or TRBV6-3 to TRBJ1-1; D gene uncertain. Trimming stripped 8 bases from V and 4 bases from J, with 14 bases between. CDR3 length: 13 amino acids. Germline V gene sequence: CDR1 MNHEY, CDR2 SVGEGT. CDR3 region: CASSWSMSTEAFF. The CDR3 DNA follows: TGTGCCAGCTCCTGGAGCATGAGCACTGAAGCTTTCTTT.